Below are 22 T cell receptor beta chains sequenced from a single sample in a study of blood T cell repertoires in COVID-19. Assay used: immunoSEQ multiplex PCR; TCRdb lists only in-frame clones, some missing. The sample records roughly 160,000 clones, about 83% being singletons. The specimen sequenced was peripheral blood. Receptors were obtained from a woman older than 75 with acute or convalescent COVID-19.

The chain uses TRBV11-2 and TRBJ2-1; 7 nucleotides agree with TRBD2. The germline gives CDR1 SGHAT, CDR2 FQNNGV. This CDR3 contains 15 residues. The trim removed 6 bases at V and 5 bases at J, leaving 10 bases unmatched. CDR3 region: CASSVNVGGNNEQFF. In nucleotides, the CDR3 is TGTGCCAGCAGTGTCAATGTGGGAGGGAACAATGAGCAGTTCTTC.

The chain combines TRBV7-2 with TRBJ1-1; a weak D match, TRBD1 (6 bases). V gave up 6 bases and J gave up 11 bases, with 25 bases separating them. The germline gives CDR1 SGHTA, CDR2 FQGNSA. The CDR3 is made up of 15 amino acids. The CDR3: CASRRNPGASGDAFF. CDR3 DNA: TGTGCCAGCAGACGCAACCCAGGGGCATCCGGGGATGCTTTCTTT. Looking up the rest from reference TRBV7-2 and TRBJ1-1 gives the full variable domain: GAGVSQSPSNKVTEKGKDVELRCDPISGHTALYWYRQSLGQGLEFLIYFQGNSAPDKSGLPSDRFSAERTGGSVSTLTIQRTQQEDSAVYLCASRRNPGASGDAFFGQGTRLTVV.

CDR3 in DNA: TGTGCCAGCAGTTACTACGCCTACGAGCAGTACTTC. This gives the protein CASSYYAYEQYF. V is TRBV12-3 or TRBV12-4 and J is TRBJ2-7; D is undetermined. This CDR3 contains 12 residues. Trimming took 4 bases from V and 2 from J, leaving 6 bases between them.

The chain combines TRBV6-5 with TRBJ2-1; 7 bases map to TRBD1. V lost 6 bases, J lost 3 bases, and 2 bases stayed unmatched. CDR1 is MNHEY and CDR2 is SVGAGI in the germline V gene. The CDR3 spans 13 residues. The CDR3 protein is CASRQGRYNEQFF. In DNA, the CDR3 is TGTGCCAGCAGACAGGGGCGCTACAATGAGCAGTTCTTC.

The chain is built from TRBV5-1 and TRBJ2-6, with TRBD1 identical over 8 bases. V shed 4 bases and J 4 bases; nucleotides not matched to a gene: 4. There are 15 residues in the CDR3. Germline CDR1 reads SGHRS; CDR2 reads YFSETQ. CDR3 nucleotide sequence: TGCGCCAGCAGCCGGACAGGGTCCGGGGCCAACGTCCTGACTTTC. Its translation is CASSRTGSGANVLTF.

The V gene is TRBV7-9, the J gene TRBJ2-1, with a weak D call TRBD1 (6 bases). This CDR3 is built from 14 residues. Germline-derived CDR1 and CDR2 are SEHNR and FQNEAQ (reference sequence). Trimming left V 5 bases short and J 5 bases short, with 13 bases between. CDR3 protein: CASSPPGHNNEQFF. CDR3 DNA sequence: TGTGCCAGCAGCCCTCCGGGACATAACAATGAGCAGTTCTTC.

The rearrangement uses TRBV4-3 and TRBJ2-2, with 7 bases aligning to TRBD2. This CDR3 contains 17 residues. Germline V lookup: CDR1 LGHNA, CDR2 YSLEER. J gave up 5 bases and V 1 base, and 10 bases lay outside the gene matches. The CDR3 DNA sequence: TGCGCCAGCAGCCAAGGATATAGCCTAGCGGCGACCGGGGAGCTGTTTTTT. This translates into CASSQGYSLAATGELFF.

This clone has just a few counts. The V call is TRBV29-1, the J call TRBJ2-5; 10 positions agree with TRBD1. The J segment lost 5 bases and the V segment lost 8 bases, leaving 5 bases of the junction unmatched. Looked up from germline, CDR1 is SQVTM and CDR2 is ANQGSEA. The CDR3 loop spans 12 amino acids. CDR3 nucleotides: TGCAGCACTGACAGGGGGCAGGAGACCCAGTACTTC. Encoded protein: CSTDRGQETQYF. The full variable domain, its missing parts supplied by reference TRBV29-1 and TRBJ2-5, is SAVISQKPSRDICQRGTSLTIQCQVDSQVTMMFWYRQQPGQSLTLIATANQGSEATYESGFVIDKFPISRPNLTFSTLTVSNMSPEDSSIYLCSTDRGQETQYFGPGTRLLVL.

The chain is built from TRBV3-1 (or the pseudogene TRBV3-2) and TRBJ2-5; 10 nucleotides align to TRBD1. The CDR3 runs to 16 residues. Germline CDR1 is LGHDT and CDR2 is YNNKEL (reference sequence). Trimming took 3 bases from V and 5 from J; bases not matched to a gene: 9. The CDR3 DNA reads as TGTGCCAGCAGCCAGGGGACAGGGGCCTCCCGGGAGACCCAGTACTTC. Translating it yields CASSQGTGASRETQYF.

This clone was counted between two and nine times. This chain joins TRBV4-3 and TRBJ1-1, with 8 positions matching TRBD1. Trimming at V came to 2 bases and at J to 1 base, leaving 6 bases not matched to a gene. Germline-derived CDR1 and CDR2 are LGHNA and YSLEER. The CDR3 runs 16 residues. CDR3 DNA: TGCGCCAGCAGCCAAACCCGGACAGGGAGGAACACTGAAGCTTTCTTT. It translates to CASSQTRTGRNTEAFF.

The chain is built from TRBV12-5 and TRBJ2-2; D might be TRBD1 (8 bases). From germline, CDR1 is LGHNT and CDR2 FRNRAP. Trimming pared 5 bases from V and 0 bases from J, leaving 22 bases between. This CDR3 has 19 residues. In nucleotides, the CDR3 is TGTGCTAGTGGTCCCCGGGGGGACAGGACATTCGCGAACACCGGGGAGCTGTTTTTT. Its translation: CASGPRGDRTFANTGELFF.

The genes are TRBV5-8 and TRBJ2-2; no definite D call. The V gene's germline CDR1 is SGHTS and CDR2 YDEGEE. This CDR3 comprises 16 residues. V dropped 0 bases and J dropped 1 base, with 10 bases sitting between them. CDR3: CASSLGVLQNTGELFF. DNA of the CDR3: TGTGCCAGCAGCTTGGGTGTGTTACAGAACACCGGGGAGCTGTTTTTT.

This chain uses TRBV27 with TRBJ1-2, with 7 bases lining up with TRBD1. The CDR3 extends over 15 amino acids. Germline CDR1 reads MNHEY; CDR2 reads SMNVEV (reference sequence). The trim removed 5 bases at V and 2 bases at J, leaving 8 bases unmatched. The CDR3 sequence: CASSPRQGANYGYTF. DNA of the CDR3: TGTGCCAGCAGTCCGCGACAGGGTGCGAACTATGGCTACACCTTC.

This clone was counted between two and nine times. The genes are TRBV19 and TRBJ1-5; TRBD1 agrees at 8 bases. The J segment lost 7 bases and the V segment lost 8 bases, leaving 4 bases of the junction unmatched. The CDR3 consists of 12 residues. CDR1 is LNHDA and CDR2 is SQIVND in the germline V gene (reference sequence). The CDR3 is CASDGQGQPQHF. Written as DNA, the CDR3 is TGTGCCAGTGACGGACAGGGACAGCCCCAGCATTTT. The complete variable domain, with remaining parts taken from reference TRBV19 and TRBJ1-5, reads DGGITQSPKYLFRKEGQNVTLSCEQNLNHDAMYWYRQDPGQGLRLIYYSQIVNDFQKGDIAEGYSVSREKKESFPLTVTSAQKNPTAFYLCASDGQGQPQHFGDGTRLSIL.

J is TRBJ2-7 and V is TRBV19, with TRBD2 identical over 9 bases. Germline V gene data show CDR1 as LNHDA and CDR2 as SQIVND (reference sequence). The CDR3 is 15 amino acids. Trimming at V came to 4 bases and at J to 3 bases, leaving 7 bases not matched to a gene. The CDR3 nucleotides read TGTGCCAGTAGTAGGGGCCTAGCGGGGAGCTACGAGCAGTACTTC. This codes for CASSRGLAGSYEQYF.

This chain joins TRBV12-3 or TRBV12-4 and TRBJ1-3; a possible D gene is TRBD1 (5 bases). The length of the CDR3 is 11 residues. Trimming took 11 bases from V and 3 from J, leaving 8 bases between them. The CDR3 loop is CAGGSGNTIYF. CDR3 coding DNA: TGTGCCGGGGGGAGTGGAAACACCATATATTTT.

The V and J genes are TRBV9 and TRBJ2-6, with D possibly matching TRBD2 (5 bases). The CDR3 loop spans 19 amino acids. Trimming stripped 4 bases from V and 2 bases from J, with 22 bases between. Looked up from germline, CDR1 is SGDLS and CDR2 is YYNGEE. The CDR3 DNA reads as TGTGCCAGCAGCTACACGGCGGGCCTCCCAGGAACTGGGGCCAACGTCCTGACTTTC. Amino acid sequence: CASSYTAGLPGTGANVLTF.

The chain recombines TRBV10-3 with TRBJ1-4; 7 nucleotides align to TRBD1. This CDR3 has 14 amino acids. The germline CDR1 and CDR2 sequences are ENHRY and SYGVKD. Trimming removed 2 bases from V and 8 bases from J; junction bases left unmatched: 5. For the CDR3, the DNA is TGTGCCATCAGTGAGAGAGGGGGCCGAGAAAAACTGTTTTTT. This gives the protein CAISERGGREKLFF.

The chain joins TRBV6-2 or TRBV6-3 to TRBJ1-6; 7 nucleotides line up with TRBD1. The CDR3 loop spans 15 amino acids. In germline, CDR1 is MNHEY, CDR2 SVGEGT. V was pared by 6 bases and J by 10 bases, with 12 bases of the junction left unmatched. The CDR3: CASSPGTARLSPLHF. The CDR3 coding sequence is TGTGCCAGCAGCCCCGGGACAGCTAGGCTCTCACCCCTCCACTTT.

V is TRBV2 and J is TRBJ2-3; TRBD2 is a possible D gene (5 bases). Germline values: CDR1 SNHLY, CDR2 FYNNEI. The CDR3 sequence is 15 residues long. V dropped 1 base and J dropped 1 base, with 9 bases sitting between them. CDR3 region: CASSEGGLRTDTQYF. The CDR3 nucleotides are TGTGCCAGCAGTGAAGGCGGACTTCGCACAGATACGCAGTATTTT. The entire variable domain, with the rest obtained from reference TRBV2 and TRBJ2-3, is as follows: EPEVTQTPSHQVTQMGQEVILRCVPISNHLYFYWYRQILGQKVEFLVSFYNNEISEKSEIFDDQFSVERPDGSNFTLKIRSTKLEDSAMYFCASSEGGLRTDTQYFGPGTRLTVL.

The rearrangement joins TRBV2 to TRBJ2-2; tentative D call: TRBD2 (6 bases). CDR1 and CDR2 (germline): SNHLY, FYNNEI. V dropped 3 bases and J dropped 9 bases, with 8 bases sitting between them. The CDR3 length is 12 residues. CDR3 sequence: CASSEGGWELFF. In DNA, the CDR3 is TGTGCCAGCAGTGAGGGGGGTTGGGAGCTGTTTTTT.

The chain couples TRBV6-5 to TRBJ2-4, with D perhaps matching TRBD1 (6 bases). Germline values: CDR1 MNHEY, CDR2 SVGAGI. The CDR3 totals 11 residues. V lost 8 bases to trimming and J lost 13 bases, with 15 bases between them. The CDR3 here is CASQGQGSQYF. CDR3 coding DNA: TGTGCCAGCCAGGGGCAGGGGAGCCAGTACTTC.